Following are 22 T cell receptor beta chains from one sample sequenced in a study of T-cell reconstitution after alpha-beta-depleted transplantation in children. Preparation of the TCRbeta library involved a method that used unique molecular identifiers. MiXCR, run by TCRdb on the PCR reads, gives a single entry per CDR3 protein. The table records fewer than 550,000 distinct CDR3 sequences, around 9.9% of them present only once. Material: PBMCs from the stem cell graft donor, obtained from the stem cell graft. These TCRs come from a human donor who donated a stem cell graft to a child with acute myeloid leukemia.

This clonotype was counted many times. J is TRBJ2-5 and V is TRBV10-3, with a tentative D call TRBD1 (6 bases). The germline V gene encodes CDR1 ENHRY and CDR2 SYGVKD. Between the trimmed V and J ends, which lost 10 bases and 0 bases, there was a span of 15 bases. This CDR3 comprises 14 residues. CDR3 sequence reads: CATRGESYQETQYF. CDR3 coding DNA: TGTGCCACCAGGGGAGAATCGTACCAAGAGACCCAGTACTTC.

The chain has TRBV7-2 and TRBJ2-4; TRBD2 might be the D (6 bases). The CDR3 covers 14 residues. Germline values: CDR1 SGHTA, CDR2 FQGNSA. V lost 8 bases, J lost 5 bases, and 16 bases lay in between. The CDR3 reads CASSQRGLQNIQYF. The CDR3, as DNA: TGTGCCAGCTCCCAGAGGGGACTCCAAAACATTCAGTACTTC.

The chain couples TRBV10-3 to TRBJ2-7, with unresolved D. The CDR3 is made up of 12 amino acids. Trimming pared 5 bases from V and 0 bases from J, leaving 5 bases between. Germline CDR1 ENHRY, CDR2 SYGVKD. Here the CDR3 DNA reads TGTGCCATCAGTCCCGGCTCCTACGAGCAGTACTTC. Residues: CAISPGSYEQYF.

The J gene is TRBJ2-7, the V gene TRBV5-1; 8 bases are a match to TRBD1. Germline V lookup: CDR1 SGHRS, CDR2 YFSETQ. Trimming removed 0 bases from V and 6 bases from J; junction bases left unmatched: 5. The CDR3 has 14 residues. CDR3 in DNA: TGCGCCAGCAGCTTGGCCAGGGGGCGTTTCGAGCAGTACTTC. This sequence encodes CASSLARGRFEQYF.

This clonotype was counted at least ten times. This chain joins TRBV12-3 or TRBV12-4 and TRBJ2-3; perhaps D is TRBD1 or TRBD2 (5 bases each). This CDR3 comprises 14 residues. V lost 7 bases and J lost 2, with 13 bases in between. This chain's CDR3 is CASINTGTTDTQYF. The CDR3 region has the DNA TGTGCCAGCATCAATACGGGGACCACAGATACGCAGTATTTT.

V gene TRBV29-1 combines with J gene TRBJ1-1; no firm D call. Between the trimmed V and J ends, which lost 2 bases and 3 bases, there was a span of 4 bases. The CDR3 length is 11 residues. Germline CDR1 reads SQVTM; CDR2 reads ANQGSEA. In nucleotides, the CDR3 is TGCAGCGTTGAAACATACACTGAAGCTTTCTTT. It translates to CSVETYTEAFF. Full variable domain (rest looked up from reference TRBV29-1 and TRBJ1-1): SAVISQKPSRDICQRGTSLTIQCQVDSQVTMMFWYRQQPGQSLTLIATANQGSEATYESGFVIDKFPISRPNLTFSTLTVSNMSPEDSSIYLCSVETYTEAFFGQGTRLTVV.

The V call is TRBV9, the J call TRBJ2-7; TRBD1 agrees at 9 bases. The CDR3 spans 15 residues. V trimming: 0 bases; J trimming: 5 bases; junction bases outside the gene matches: 6. Germline V CDR1 and CDR2: SGDLS, YYNGEE. The CDR3 loop is CASSVAGTGLNEQYF. The CDR3 coding sequence is TGTGCCAGCAGCGTAGCCGGGACAGGGCTCAACGAGCAGTACTTC. The full variable domain, with the rest looked up from reference TRBV9 and TRBJ2-7, is DSGVTQTPKHLITATGQRVTLRCSPRSGDLSVYWYQQSLDQGLQFLIQYYNGEERAKGNILERFSAQQFPDLHSELNLSSLELGDSALYFCASSVAGTGLNEQYFGPGTRLTVT.

The chain employs TRBV20-1 and TRBJ2-7; perhaps D is TRBD1 or TRBD2 (5 bases each). V gave up 1 base and J gave up 5 bases, with 12 bases separating them. The length of the CDR3 is 13 residues. The germline V gene has CDR1 DFQATT and CDR2 SNEGSKA (reference sequence). CDR3 DNA sequence: TGCAGTGCTAGAGGAACGGGGACCCACGAGCAGTACTTC. Translated: CSARGTGTHEQYF.

This clonotype was counted many times. V gene TRBV29-1 combines with J gene TRBJ2-5; no clear D gene. The germline CDR1 and CDR2 sequences are SQVTM and ANQGSEA. V was cut by 4 bases and J by 5 bases, with 11 bases left in between. This CDR3 has 12 residues. CDR3 DNA: TGCAGCGTTGTGAGATCGATGGAGACCCAGTACTTC. It specifies CSVVRSMETQYF. Full variable domain (missing parts from reference TRBV29-1 and TRBJ2-5): SAVISQKPSRDICQRGTSLTIQCQVDSQVTMMFWYRQQPGQSLTLIATANQGSEATYESGFVIDKFPISRPNLTFSTLTVSNMSPEDSSIYLCSVVRSMETQYFGPGTRLLVL.

This clonotype was counted between two and nine times. V gene TRBV12-3 or TRBV12-4 combines with J gene TRBJ1-2; D is unclear. V was clipped by 8 bases and J by 3 bases, with 25 bases between them. This CDR3 has 17 amino acids. This chain's CDR3 is CASGPGTRAKSHYGYTF. The DNA of the CDR3 is TGTGCCAGCGGACCGGGCACCCGGGCCAAGAGCCACTATGGCTACACCTTC.

In this sample, this clonotype turned up a few times. This chain connects TRBV20-1 to TRBJ2-7; D gene ambiguous. CDR1 is DFQATT and CDR2 is SNEGSKA in the germline V gene (reference sequence). V lost 5 bases to trimming and J lost 2 bases, with 19 bases between them. This CDR3 comprises 15 residues. The CDR3: CSALSPVTPTYEQYF. CDR3 sequence (DNA): TGCAGTGCTCTATCCCCCGTCACCCCAACCTACGAGCAGTACTTC.

This chain uses TRBV20-1 with TRBJ1-1; possible D gene TRBD1, 5 bases. Germline loops: CDR1 DFQATT, CDR2 SNEGSKA (reference sequence). Between the trimmed V and J ends, which lost 5 bases and 3 bases, there was a span of 13 bases. This CDR3 spans 13 amino acids. The CDR3 loop reads CSALNKGYTEAFF. CDR3 in DNA: TGCAGTGCTTTAAATAAGGGGTACACTGAAGCTTTCTTT.

The chain is built from TRBV12-3 or TRBV12-4 and TRBJ2-5, with 10 bases fitting TRBD2. This CDR3 has 14 amino acids. After removal of 3 bases from V and 3 bases from J, the junction contained 1 base not matched to a gene. The CDR3, as DNA: TGTGCCAGCAGTTTGAGCGGGAGGGAAGAGACCCAGTACTTC. Residues: CASSLSGREETQYF.

The chain employs TRBV5-1 and TRBJ1-4; TRBD1 is a possible D gene (6 bases). CDR1 is SGHRS, CDR2 YFSETQ, per germline. This CDR3 is 16 amino acids long. V lost 5 bases and J 5 bases, leaving 19 bases between the germline ends. In DNA form, the CDR3 reads TGCGCCAGCAGACCTGGGGCAGGGGAAATGAATGAAAAACTGTTTTTT. Translated, it gives CASRPGAGEMNEKLFF.

The chain has TRBV4-1 and TRBJ2-5, with D hard to call. Germline V gene data show CDR1 as MGHRA and CDR2 as YSYEKL. Deletions cut 1 base from V and 0 bases from J, with 6 bases between. The CDR3 length is 14 residues. The CDR3 region is CASSQVAHQETQYF. The CDR3 nucleotides are TGCGCCAGCAGCCAAGTGGCACACCAAGAGACCCAGTACTTC.

This clonotype was detected only a few times. The CDR3 loop reads CASSTGLAEGIEQFF. The CDR3 DNA follows: TGCGCCAGCAGCACTGGACTAGCGGAGGGAATTGAGCAGTTCTTC. The V call is TRBV5-1, the J call TRBJ2-1; 10 nucleotides align to TRBD2. Germline trimming cut 4 bases from V and 9 bases from J; bases unmatched to any gene: 10. This CDR3 is built from 15 residues. Germline CDR1 reads SGHRS; CDR2 reads YFSETQ.

The table lists this clonotype with many counts. The V gene is TRBV6-2 or TRBV6-3, the J gene TRBJ2-7; D possibly corresponds to TRBD1 (5 bases). CDR3 length equals 14 residues. Germline-derived CDR1 and CDR2 are MNHEY and SVGEGT. With 4 bases removed from V and 0 bases from J, the gap between germline ends came to 10 bases. CDR3: CASSSTVGSYEQYF. Here the CDR3 DNA reads TGTGCCAGCAGTTCGACAGTGGGCTCCTACGAGCAGTACTTC.

The sample holds many counts of this clonotype. The rearrangement joins TRBV5-6 to TRBJ1-1, with D tentatively TRBD1 (5 bases). Trimming removed 4 bases from V and 5 bases from J, with 12 bases in between. The CDR3 length is 13 residues. Germline values: CDR1 SGHDT, CDR2 YYEEEE. The CDR3 protein is CASSAGVGTEAFF. CDR3 in DNA: TGTGCCAGCAGCGCGGGGGTCGGGACTGAAGCTTTCTTT.

The chain couples TRBV7-8 to TRBJ2-6; D is unresolved. Germline CDR1 and CDR2: SGHVS and FQNEAQ. The CDR3 has 13 amino acids. Trimming left V 5 bases short and J 9 bases short, with 11 bases between. The CDR3 loop reads CASSPGYYNVLTF. The CDR3 DNA follows: TGTGCCAGCAGCCCAGGCTACTACAACGTCCTGACTTTC. Looking up the rest from reference TRBV7-8 and TRBJ2-6 gives the full variable domain: GAGVSQSPRYKVAKRGQDVALRCDPISGHVSLFWYQQALGQGPEFLTYFQNEAQLDKSGLPSDRFFAERPEGSVSTLKIQRTQQEDSAVYLCASSPGYYNVLTFGAGSRLTVL.

Only one count was recorded for this clonotype. This chain connects TRBV30 to TRBJ1-4, with D perhaps TRBD1 (6 bases). The CDR3 totals 14 residues. With 3 bases removed from V and 5 bases from J, the gap between germline ends came to 13 bases. Germline V gives CDR1 GTSNPN, CDR2 SVGIG (reference sequence). The CDR3 sequence is CAWRTTGGNEKLFF. CDR3 DNA sequence: TGTGCCTGGAGGACGACAGGCGGAAATGAAAAACTGTTTTTT.

This clonotype was seen at least ten times. The chain employs TRBV5-5 and TRBJ2-1, with 7 positions matching TRBD2. This CDR3 region has 16 residues. From germline, CDR1 is SGHKS and CDR2 YYEKEE (reference sequence). V trimming: 3 bases; J trimming: 9 bases; junction bases outside the gene matches: 15. CDR3 region: CASSWLGSGPFSEQFF. The CDR3 nucleotides read TGTGCCAGCAGCTGGCTGGGTAGCGGGCCATTTAGTGAGCAGTTCTTC.

This clonotype was recorded at least ten times. The rearrangement links TRBV2 to TRBJ1-2; 9 nucleotides line up with TRBD1. The V and J ends lost 5 bases and 6 bases, in that order; junction bases with no gene match: 4. Germline CDR1 and CDR2: SNHLY and FYNNEI. The CDR3 contains 13 residues. The CDR3 DNA reads TGTGCCAGCAGTCGGGGACAGGGTGATGGCTACACCTTC. Translation: CASSRGQGDGYTF. The variable domain in full, completed from reference TRBV2 and TRBJ1-2, reads EPEVTQTPSHQVTQMGQEVILRCVPISNHLYFYWYRQILGQKVEFLVSFYNNEISEKSEIFDDQFSVERPDGSNFTLKIRSTKLEDSAMYFCASSRGQGDGYTFGSGTRLTVV.